This T cell receptor (beta chain) was obtained from a study of CD4+ T cells in melanoma. Method: immunoSEQ multiplex PCR; TCRdb's copy keeps in-frame clones and lacks some. The sample records more than 13,000 clones, approximately 62% being singletons. Looked up from germline, CDR1 is KGHSH and CDR2 is LQKENI. The V end was cut by 7 bases, the J end by 4 bases, with 10 bases between. The CDR3 is 12 residues long. The clonotype originates from a human donor with melanoma. The sequenced sample was cells from a culture (not recorded whether cultured in vitro). The chain has TRBV18 and TRBJ1-2, with D unclear. CDR3 sequence reads: CASLTDGYGYTF. The DNA for the CDR3 is TGTGCCAGCTTAACGGACGGCTATGGCTACACCTTC.